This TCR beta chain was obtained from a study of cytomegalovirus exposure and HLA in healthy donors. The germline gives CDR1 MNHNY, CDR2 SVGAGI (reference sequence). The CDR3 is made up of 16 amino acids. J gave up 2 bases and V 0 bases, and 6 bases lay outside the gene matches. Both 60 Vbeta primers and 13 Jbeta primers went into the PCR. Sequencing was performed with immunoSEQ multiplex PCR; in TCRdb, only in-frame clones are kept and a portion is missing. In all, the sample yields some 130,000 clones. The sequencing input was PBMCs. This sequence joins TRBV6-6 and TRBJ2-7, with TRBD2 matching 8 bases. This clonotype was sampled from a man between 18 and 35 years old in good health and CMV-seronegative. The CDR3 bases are TGTGCCAGCAGTTACTCGACTAGCGTAACTACCTACGAGCAGTACTTC. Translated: CASSYSTSVTTYEQYF.